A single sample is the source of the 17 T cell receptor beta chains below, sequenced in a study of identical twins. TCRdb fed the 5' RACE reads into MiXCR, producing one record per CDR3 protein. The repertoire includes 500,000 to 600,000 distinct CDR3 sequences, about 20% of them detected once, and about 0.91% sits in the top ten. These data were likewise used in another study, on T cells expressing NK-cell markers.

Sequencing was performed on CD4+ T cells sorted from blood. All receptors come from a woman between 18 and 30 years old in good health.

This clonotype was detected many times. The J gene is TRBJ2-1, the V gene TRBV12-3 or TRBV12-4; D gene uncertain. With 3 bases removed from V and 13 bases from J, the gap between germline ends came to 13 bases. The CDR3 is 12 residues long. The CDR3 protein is CASSFGHLSQFF. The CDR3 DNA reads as TGTGCCAGCAGTTTCGGGCATTTGTCCCAGTTCTTC.

This CDR3 reads CASTGHPGRAYKDTQYF. The CDR3, as DNA: TGTGCCAGCACCGGTCACCCAGGGAGGGCCTATAAAGATACGCAGTATTTT. The J gene is TRBJ2-3, the V gene TRBV11-2; 7 nucleotides match TRBD2. CDR1 is SGHAT and CDR2 is FQNNGV in the germline V gene. Germline trimming cut 7 bases from V and 5 bases from J; bases unmatched to any gene: 18. The CDR3 has 17 amino acids.

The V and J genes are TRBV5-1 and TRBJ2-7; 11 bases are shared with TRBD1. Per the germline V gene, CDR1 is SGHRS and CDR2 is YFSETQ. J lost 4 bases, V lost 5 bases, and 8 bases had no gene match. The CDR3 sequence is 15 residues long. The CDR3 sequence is CASSRDGTGGYEQYF. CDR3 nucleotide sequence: TGCGCCAGCAGTCGGGACGGGACAGGGGGTTACGAGCAGTACTTC.

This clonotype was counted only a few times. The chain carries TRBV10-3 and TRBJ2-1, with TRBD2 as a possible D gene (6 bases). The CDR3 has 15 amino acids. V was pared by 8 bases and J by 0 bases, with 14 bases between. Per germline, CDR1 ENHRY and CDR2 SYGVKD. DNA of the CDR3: TGTGCCATCGCAGGCTCCGGGAGCTCCTACAATGAGCAGTTCTTC. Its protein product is CAIAGSGSSYNEQFF.

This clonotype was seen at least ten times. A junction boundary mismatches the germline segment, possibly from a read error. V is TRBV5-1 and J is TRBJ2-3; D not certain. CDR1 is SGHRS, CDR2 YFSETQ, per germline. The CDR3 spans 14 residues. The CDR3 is CASSFLAGTDTQYF. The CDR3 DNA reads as TGTGCCAGCAGTTTCTTGGCGGGCACAGATACGCAGTATTTT.

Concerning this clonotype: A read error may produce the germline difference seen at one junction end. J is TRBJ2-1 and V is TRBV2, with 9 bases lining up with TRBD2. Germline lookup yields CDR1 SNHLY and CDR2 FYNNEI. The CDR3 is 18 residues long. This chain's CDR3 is CTSKLVASGTTPRNEQFF. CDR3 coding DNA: TGTACCAGCAAACTAGTGGCTAGCGGGACCACCCCACGGAATGAGCAGTTCTTC.

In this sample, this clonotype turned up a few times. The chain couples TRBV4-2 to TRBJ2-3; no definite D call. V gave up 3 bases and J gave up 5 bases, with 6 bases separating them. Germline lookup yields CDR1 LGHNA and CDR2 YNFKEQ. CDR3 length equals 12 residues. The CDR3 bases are TGTGCCAGCAGCCAGGAGCTAGATACGCAGTATTTT. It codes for CASSQELDTQYF.

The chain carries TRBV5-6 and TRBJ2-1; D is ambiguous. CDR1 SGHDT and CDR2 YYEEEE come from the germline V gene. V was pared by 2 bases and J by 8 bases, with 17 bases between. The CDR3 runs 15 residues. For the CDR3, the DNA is TGTGCCAGCAGCTTAGAGGACCGATTTCATCATGAGCAGTTCTTC. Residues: CASSLEDRFHHEQFF.

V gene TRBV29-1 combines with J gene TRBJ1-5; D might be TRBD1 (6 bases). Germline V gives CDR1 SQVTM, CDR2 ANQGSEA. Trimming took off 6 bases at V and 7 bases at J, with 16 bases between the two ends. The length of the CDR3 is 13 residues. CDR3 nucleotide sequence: TGCAGCGTGAGTACAGGGTCCGGGCAGCCCCAGCATTTT. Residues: CSVSTGSGQPQHF.

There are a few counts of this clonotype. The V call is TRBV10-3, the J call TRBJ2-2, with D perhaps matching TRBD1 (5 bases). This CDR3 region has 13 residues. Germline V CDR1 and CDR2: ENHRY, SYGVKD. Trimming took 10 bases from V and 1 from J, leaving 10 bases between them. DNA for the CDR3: TGTGCCACCCTCACAGGGAACACCGGGGAGCTGTTTTTT. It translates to CATLTGNTGELFF.

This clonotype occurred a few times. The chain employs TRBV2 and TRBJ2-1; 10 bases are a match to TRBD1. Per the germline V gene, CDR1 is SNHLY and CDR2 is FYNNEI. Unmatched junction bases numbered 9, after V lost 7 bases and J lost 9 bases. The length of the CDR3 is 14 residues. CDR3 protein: CASKEGQGYGEQFF. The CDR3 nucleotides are TGTGCCAGCAAGGAGGGACAGGGGTACGGTGAGCAGTTCTTC.

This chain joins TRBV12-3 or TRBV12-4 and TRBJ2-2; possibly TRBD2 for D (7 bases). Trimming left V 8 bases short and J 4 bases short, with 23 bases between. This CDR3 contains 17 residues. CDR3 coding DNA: TGTGCCAGCCTTCCGGGGGGCGGGAGTATCGTCACCGGGGAGCTGTTTTTT. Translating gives CASLPGGGSIVTGELFF.

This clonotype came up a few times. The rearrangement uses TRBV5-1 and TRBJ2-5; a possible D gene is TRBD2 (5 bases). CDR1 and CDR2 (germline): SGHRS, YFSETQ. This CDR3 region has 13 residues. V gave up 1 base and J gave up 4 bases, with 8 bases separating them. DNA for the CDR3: TGCGCCAGCAGCTTGATGGAGGTAGAGACCCAGTACTTC. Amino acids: CASSLMEVETQYF.

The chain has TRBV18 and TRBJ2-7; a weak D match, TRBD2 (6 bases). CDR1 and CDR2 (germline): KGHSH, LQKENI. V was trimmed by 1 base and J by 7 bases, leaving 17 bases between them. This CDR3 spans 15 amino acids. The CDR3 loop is CASSPQSGPAGEQYF. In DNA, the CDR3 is TGTGCCAGCTCACCACAGTCGGGGCCTGCGGGAGAGCAGTACTTC.

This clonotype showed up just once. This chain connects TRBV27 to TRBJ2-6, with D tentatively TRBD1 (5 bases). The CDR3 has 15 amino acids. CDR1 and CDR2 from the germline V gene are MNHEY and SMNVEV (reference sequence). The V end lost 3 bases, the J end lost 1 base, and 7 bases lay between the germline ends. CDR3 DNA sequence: TGTGCCAGCAGTTTCAGGGAATCTGGGGCCAACGTCCTGACTTTC. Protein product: CASSFRESGANVLTF.

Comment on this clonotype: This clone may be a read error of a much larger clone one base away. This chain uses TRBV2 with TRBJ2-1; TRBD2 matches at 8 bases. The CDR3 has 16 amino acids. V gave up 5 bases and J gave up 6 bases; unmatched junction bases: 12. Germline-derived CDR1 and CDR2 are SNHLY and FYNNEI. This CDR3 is CASSSPGTRACNEQFF. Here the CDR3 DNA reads TGTGCCAGCAGTTCCCCCGGGACTAGGGCCTGCAATGAGCAGTTCTTC.

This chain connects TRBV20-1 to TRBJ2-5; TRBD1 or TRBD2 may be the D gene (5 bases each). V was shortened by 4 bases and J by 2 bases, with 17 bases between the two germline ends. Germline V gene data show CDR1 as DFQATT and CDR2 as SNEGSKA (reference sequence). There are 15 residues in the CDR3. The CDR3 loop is CSAIRGTRPQETQYF. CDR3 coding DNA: TGCAGTGCTATACGGGGCACCAGGCCGCAAGAGACCCAGTACTTC.